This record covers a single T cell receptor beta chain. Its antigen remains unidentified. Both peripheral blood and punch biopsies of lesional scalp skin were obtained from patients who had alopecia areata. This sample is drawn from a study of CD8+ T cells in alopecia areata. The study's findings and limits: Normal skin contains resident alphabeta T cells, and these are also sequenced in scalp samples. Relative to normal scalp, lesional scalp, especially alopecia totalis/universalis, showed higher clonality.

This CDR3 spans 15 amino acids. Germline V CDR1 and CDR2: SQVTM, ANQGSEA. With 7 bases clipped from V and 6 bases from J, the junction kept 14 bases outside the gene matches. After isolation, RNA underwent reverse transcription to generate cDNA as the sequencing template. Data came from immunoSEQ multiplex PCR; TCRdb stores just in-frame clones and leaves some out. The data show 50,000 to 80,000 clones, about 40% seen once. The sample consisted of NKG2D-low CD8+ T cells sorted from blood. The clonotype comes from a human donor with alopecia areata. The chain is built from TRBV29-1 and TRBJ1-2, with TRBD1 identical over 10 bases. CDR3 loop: CSAEGGQGVVHGYTF. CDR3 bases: TGCAGCGCTGAGGGCGGACAGGGGGTAGTTCATGGCTACACCTTC. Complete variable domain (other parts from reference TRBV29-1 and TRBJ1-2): SAVISQKPSRDICQRGTSLTIQCQVDSQVTMMFWYRQQPGQSLTLIATANQGSEATYESGFVIDKFPISRPNLTFSTLTVSNMSPEDSSIYLCSAEGGQGVVHGYTFGSGTRLTVV.